A selection of T cell receptor beta chains follows, all from one sample in a study of T cell clones after liver transplantation. The repertoire was sequenced with immunoSEQ multiplex PCR; TCRdb's copy has only in-frame clones and lacks some. Of tens of thousands of clones in the sample, under 90% were seen once. Source: CD4+ T cells from blood, taken around 50 months after liver transplant. All receptors come from a human patient who received a liver transplant. Some T cells may possibly be graft donor cells. The CDR3 runs from the conserved cysteine through the conserved F or W. D genes are given only for firm matches. Size tells how often a clone was seen (once, few, many) or the class of an expanded clone, and some rows leave it out.

v_call	clone_size	j_call	d_call	cdr3_nt	cdr3_aa
TRBV2	.	TRBJ2-3	TRBD2	TGTGCCAGCACTCGGGGGGGCCGCACAGATACGCAGTATTTT	CASTRGGRTDTQYF
TRBV5-1	.	TRBJ2-5	TRBD2	TGCGCCAGCAGCTTGGATGGGACTAGGGAGGAGACCCAGTACTTC	CASSLDGTREETQYF
TRBV7-2	.	TRBJ2-2	.	TGTGCCAGCAGCTTAGTACTGGCGTTCACCGGGGAGCTGTTTTTT	CASSLVLAFTGELFF
TRBV27	.	TRBJ1-5	TRBD1	TGTGCCAGCGGGACAGAAAATCAGCCCCAGCATTTT	CASGTENQPQHF
TRBV19	once	TRBJ1-4	.	TGTGCCAGTAGTACATACCTGGAGGCCACTAATGAAAAACTGTTTTTT	CASSTYLEATNEKLFF
TRBV11-1	few	TRBJ2-1	.	TGTGCCAGCAGCCCGGACGGGGATTCCTACAATGAGCAGTTCTTC	CASSPDGDSYNEQFF
TRBV5-6	.	TRBJ2-1	TRBD1	TGTGCCAGCAGCAGGACAGGATTAGATGAGCAGTTCTTC	CASSRTGLDEQFF
TRBV7-2	.	TRBJ2-7	.	TGTGCCAGCAGCGCTTCCTACGAGCAGTACTTC	CASSASYEQYF
TRBV18	.	TRBJ2-1	.	TGTGCCAGCTCAACATCCCTGGGGACGATAGGGCCCTACAATGAGCAGTTCTTC	CASSTSLGTIGPYNEQFF
TRBV19	.	TRBJ1-5	.	TGTGCCAGTAGTATGCCCGGGAAGGGCGGGAATCAGCCCCAGCATTTT	CASSMPGKGGNQPQHF
TRBV7-2	.	TRBJ2-2	.	TGTGCCAGCAGCCTCGGAGGGCCGGGCACCGGGGAGCTGTTTTTT	CASSLGGPGTGELFF
TRBV14	.	TRBJ2-5	.	TGTGCCAGCAGCCAAGACAGAATGAGAGGGGAGACCCAGTACTTC	CASSQDRMRGETQYF
TRBV6-5	.	TRBJ2-2	TRBD2	TGTGCCAGCAGTTACTCAGCGGGAGCTAGTCCCGGGGAGCTGTTTTTT	CASSYSAGASPGELFF
TRBV9	.	TRBJ2-1	TRBD2	TGTGCCAGCAGCGTAGTCGGGGGGGCTGTGTATGAGCAGTTCTTC	CASSVVGGAVYEQFF
TRBV5-1	once	TRBJ2-1	TRBD2	TGCGCCAGCAGCCCTAGCGGACCCTCCTACAATGAGCAGTTCTTC	CASSPSGPSYNEQFF
TRBV7-3	.	TRBJ1-1	.	TGTGCCAGCAGCCTAGGGGCCCACGGTGGAGCTTTCTTT	CASSLGAHGGAFF
TRBV18	.	TRBJ2-2	.	TGTGCCAGCTCACCACTAAGCACCGGGGAGCTGTTTTTT	CASSPLSTGELFF
TRBV15	.	TRBJ2-7	.	TGTGCCACCAGCAGAGGCCGAACCGGGAGCTCCTACGAGCAGTACTTC	CATSRGRTGSSYEQYF
TRBV9	few	TRBJ1-2	.	TGTGCCAGCGGTGAGGGGTTTAACTATGGCTACACCTTC	CASGEGFNYGYTF
TRBV7-2	.	TRBJ2-2	TRBD2	TGTGCCAGCAGCTTAGTCCCTAGCGGAGCATCGAACACCGGGGAGCTGTTTTTT	CASSLVPSGASNTGELFF
TRBV4-2	once	TRBJ1-1	TRBD1	TGTGCCAGCAGCCAACGGACAGGGCAAATGAACACTGAAGCTTTCTTT	CASSQRTGQMNTEAFF
TRBV30	.	TRBJ2-7	.	TGTGCCTGGAGTAGAGGGACGTTTTCCTACGAGCAGTACTTC	CAWSRGTFSYEQYF
TRBV4-2	.	TRBJ1-1	.	TGTGCCAGCAGCCCGAGGGACGGCGGATCTTTCTTT	CASSPRDGGSFF
TRBV5-1	.	TRBJ2-7	.	TGCGCCAGCGGCGAGGCAGGCGGAGGGCTCGAGCAGTACTTC	CASGEAGGGLEQYF
TRBV19	.	TRBJ2-3	.	TGTGCCAGTAGTATTCACCGAGATACGCAGTATTTT	CASSIHRDTQYF
TRBV19	.	TRBJ1-5	.	TGTGCCAGTGGGCTCTTCGGTAGCAATCAGCCCCAGCATTTT	CASGLFGSNQPQHF
TRBV18	.	TRBJ2-7	.	TGTGCCAGCTCACCAGTAGGGGTTACCTACGAGCAGTACTTC	CASSPVGVTYEQYF
TRBV5-8	.	TRBJ2-4	.	TGTGCCAGCAGTTTTGATGGAGCCATGGGGACCAAAAACATTCAGTACTTC	CASSFDGAMGTKNIQYF
TRBV6-5	few	TRBJ2-1	TRBD2	TGTGCCAGCCAAGCTAGCGGGGGGGTTAATGAGCAGTTCTTC	CASQASGGVNEQFF
TRBV18	.	TRBJ1-2	TRBD1	TGTGCCAGCTCGACGGGGACAGGGAATAACTATGGCTACACCTTC	CASSTGTGNNYGYTF
TRBV28	once	TRBJ2-2	.	TGTGCCAGCAGTTTTTCTGGGGTTAACACCGGGGAGCTGTTTTTT	CASSFSGVNTGELFF
TRBV19	.	TRBJ2-7	TRBD2	TGTGCCAGTAGTAACCTAGCGGGAAAGGGGTACGAGCAGTACTTC	CASSNLAGKGYEQYF
TRBV19	.	TRBJ1-6	.	TGTGCCAGTAATTCGGGGCAGGGGATTTCACCCCTCCACTTT	CASNSGQGISPLHF
TRBV6-1	few	TRBJ1-5	.	TGTGCCAGCAGTGAAGAGGCACCATGGACAGCCAATCAGCCCCAGCATTTT	CASSEEAPWTANQPQHF
TRBV9	.	TRBJ2-7	TRBD2	TGTGCCAGCAGCGCAGGACTAGCGGAACCCCTCGAGCAGTACTTC	CASSAGLAEPLEQYF
TRBV9	once	TRBJ1-5	.	TGTGCCAGCAGCGGGGGGACCGCAGAGAGGCCCCAGCATTTT	CASSGGTAERPQHF
TRBV9	.	TRBJ2-2	.	TGTGCCAGCAGCGTAGCAGCGAACACCGGGGAGCTGTTTTTT	CASSVAANTGELFF
TRBV5-6	few	TRBJ2-5	.	TGTGCCAGCAGCTCGATAGGAAGGAGAGAGACCCAGTACTTC	CASSSIGRRETQYF
TRBV19	once	TRBJ1-5	.	TGTGCCAGTAAGAACAGGGTGGGTAATCAGCCCCAGCATTTT	CASKNRVGNQPQHF
TRBV6-4	.	TRBJ2-2	TRBD1	TGTGCCAGCAGTGCCCCCGTGAGGGGGCCGGAGCTGTTTTTT	CASSAPVRGPELFF
TRBV4-3	.	TRBJ1-2	.	TGCGCCAGCAGCCTCCTGGGAAACTATGGCTACACCTTC	CASSLLGNYGYTF
TRBV5-1	few	TRBJ2-5	.	TGCGCCAGCAGCTTCCTCCGGGGGGCTCAAGAGACCCAGTACTTC	CASSFLRGAQETQYF
TRBV18	.	TRBJ1-5	.	TGTGCCAGCTCACCAGAGGAGTCTATAGGCAATCAGCCCCAGCATTTT	CASSPEESIGNQPQHF
TRBV5-1	.	TRBJ2-1	.	TGCGCCAGCAGTTTGAGGCTAGGCAATGAGCAGTTCTTC	CASSLRLGNEQFF
TRBV6-5	.	TRBJ1-3	.	TGTGCCAGCAGTTCCCTGGGGGGCGGAAACACCATATATTTT	CASSSLGGGNTIYF
TRBV11-2	few	TRBJ2-3	TRBD2	TGTGCCAGCAGCCGAACCGGAGGGCTAGCGGGAGTGGATACGCAGTATTTT	CASSRTGGLAGVDTQYF
TRBV30	.	TRBJ1-1	.	TGTGCCTGGAGGCGTAACAGGGAGTCCACTGAAGCTTTCTTT	CAWRRNRESTEAFF